This TCR beta chain is drawn from a study of OX40 agonist ivuxolimab in advanced cancers. A history of autoimmune disease or systemic immunosuppression excluded patients. Study-wide results and caveats: Clonal expansion from baseline to week 6 occurred in both CD4+ and CD8+ T cells. Researchers report that CD8+ T cells had, on average, more expanded clones than CD4+.

On this clone itself: What it recognizes is unknown.

The data were produced by immunoSEQ multiplex PCR, yet TCRdb's version contains in-frame clones alone and is incomplete. The table includes 60,000 to 80,000 clones, roughly 88% detected once. The TCR was taken from an adult with an advanced solid tumor such as melanoma, head and neck, liver or kidney cancer. Sample: CD4+ or CD8+ T cells sorted from blood, taken in a trial of the OX40 agonist ivuxolimab.

CDR3 loop: CASSSDRVHGKLFF. The CDR3 nucleotides read TGTGCCAGCAGCTCGGACAGGGTCCACGGAAAACTGTTTTTT. The V and J genes are TRBV5-4 and TRBJ1-4, with TRBD1 identical over 8 bases. Germline V gene data show CDR1 as SGHNT and CDR2 as YYREEE (reference sequence). The CDR3 covers 14 residues. V was pared by 3 bases and J by 10 bases, with 8 bases of the junction left unmatched.